This T cell receptor (beta chain) appears in the sequencing data of a study of T cell repertoires in aging, cancer and after chemotherapy. Turning to the study itself: Donors were grouped into six age bands spanning 30 or younger through 70 or older. Paired samples before and after chemotherapy came from glioblastoma patients receiving temozolomide-based therapy.

Overall study findings and caveats: These repertoire data do not allow conclusions about immunological memory after chemotherapy. In healthy donors, age-related TCR diversity loss mainly reflected lost richness.

TCR beta rearrangements were amplified from peripheral blood genomic DNA. A mixed TRB-A/B primer pool amplified rearranged TRB by multiplex touch-down PCR. A single record per CDR3 protein comes from TCRdb applying MiXCR to the multiplex PCR reads. The sample lists about 3,100 distinct CDR3 sequences; about 35% were seen once. CDR1 and CDR2 (germline): MNHEY, SVGAGI. The germline V and J ends were trimmed by 6 bases and 8 bases, with 16 bases remaining between them. This CDR3 region has 14 residues. In its sample, this clonotype ranks as medium-sized (0.01 to 0.1%). The target antigen is unknown. The receptor comes from a human donor with a solid tumor. Sequenced: blood. The V gene is TRBV6-5, the J gene TRBJ2-2; D gene unclear. CDR3 in DNA: TGTGCCAGCAGCCTGAATCGTCCACTTGGGGAGCTGTTTTTT. Translating it yields CASSLNRPLGELFF.